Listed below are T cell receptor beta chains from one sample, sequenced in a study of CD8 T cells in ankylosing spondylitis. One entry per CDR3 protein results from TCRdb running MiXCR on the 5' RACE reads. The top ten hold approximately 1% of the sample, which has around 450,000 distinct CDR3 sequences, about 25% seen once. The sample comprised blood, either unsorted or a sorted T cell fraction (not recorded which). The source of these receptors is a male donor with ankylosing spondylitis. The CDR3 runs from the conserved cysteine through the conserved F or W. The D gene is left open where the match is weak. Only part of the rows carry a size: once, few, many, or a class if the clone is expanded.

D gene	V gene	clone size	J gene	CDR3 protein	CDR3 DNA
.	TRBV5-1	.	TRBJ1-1	CASSFTDPTLNTEAFF	TGCGCCAGCAGCTTCACAGACCCCACCCTGAACACTGAAGCTTTCTTT
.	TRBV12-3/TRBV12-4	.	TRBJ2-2	CASSFSSVGNTGELFF	TGTGCCAGCAGTTTCTCTAGCGTAGGTAACACCGGGGAGCTGTTTTTT
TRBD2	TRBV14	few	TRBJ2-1	CASSQGLAFYNEQFF	TGTGCCAGCAGCCAAGGACTAGCGTTCTACAATGAGCAGTTCTTC
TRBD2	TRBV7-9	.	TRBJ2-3	CASSRLAESTDTQYF	TGTGCCAGCAGTCGACTAGCGGAAAGCACAGATACGCAGTATTTT
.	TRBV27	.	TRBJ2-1	CASSLVRGNIYNEQFF	TGTGCCAGCAGTTTAGTACGCGGGAATATCTACAATGAGCAGTTCTTC
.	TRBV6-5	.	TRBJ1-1	CASSYPASTVNTEAFF	TGTGCCAGCAGTTACCCCGCCTCGACAGTGAACACTGAAGCTTTCTTT
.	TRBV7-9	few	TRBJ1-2	CASSFRREREYGYTF	TGTGCCAGCAGCTTTCGCCGGGAGAGGGAGTATGGCTACACCTTC
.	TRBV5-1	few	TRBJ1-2	CASSVDIYGYTF	TGCGCCAGCAGCGTAGACATCTATGGCTACACCTTC
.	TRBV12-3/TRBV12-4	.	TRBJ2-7	CASSLGGLSSYEQYF	TGTGCCAGCAGTTTAGGCGGCTTAAGCTCCTACGAGCAGTACTTC
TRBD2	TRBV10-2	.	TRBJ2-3	CASSGPGLAGEGDTDTQYF	TGCGCCAGCAGTGGTCCAGGACTAGCGGGAGAGGGGGACACAGATACGCAGTATTTT
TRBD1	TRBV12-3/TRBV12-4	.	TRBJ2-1	CASTGQGAYNEQFF	TGTGCCAGCACGGGACAGGGGGCCTACAATGAGCAGTTCTTC
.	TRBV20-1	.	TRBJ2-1	CSVEGAYNEQFF	TGCAGTGTAGAAGGGGCGTACAATGAGCAGTTCTTC
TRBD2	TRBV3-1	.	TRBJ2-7	CASSQVGGRLHEQYF	TGTGCCAGCAGCCAGGTGGGCGGGAGACTCCACGAGCAGTACTTC
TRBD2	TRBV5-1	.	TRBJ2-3	CASSLEASGRATDTQYF	TGCGCCAGCAGCTTGGAGGCTAGCGGGAGGGCCACAGATACGCAGTATTTT
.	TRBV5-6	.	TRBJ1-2	CASNNLYGYTF	TGTGCCAGCAACAACTTGTATGGCTACACCTTC
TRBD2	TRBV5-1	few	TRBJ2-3	CASSFTASGRVTDTQYF	TGCGCCAGCAGCTTCACAGCTAGCGGGCGGGTCACAGATACGCAGTATTTT
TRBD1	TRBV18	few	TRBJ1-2	CASSPGQGASDGYTF	TGTGCCAGCTCACCAGGTCAGGGGGCATCTGACGGCTACACCTTC
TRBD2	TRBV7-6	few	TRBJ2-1	CASSLDAPGLAGGPTLGNEQFF	TGTGCCAGCAGCTTAGACGCCCCGGGACTAGCGGGAGGGCCCACCTTAGGAAATGAGCAGTTCTTC
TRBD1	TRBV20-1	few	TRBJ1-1	CSARHIQGARTEAFF	TGCAGTGCTAGACACATTCAGGGGGCAAGGACTGAAGCTTTCTTT
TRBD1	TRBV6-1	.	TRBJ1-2	CASSDPETGDIDYGYTF	TGTGCCAGCAGTGATCCCGAGACAGGGGATATTGACTATGGCTACACCTTC
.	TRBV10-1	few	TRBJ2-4	CASSSGRQLAKNIQYF	TGCGCCAGCAGTAGCGGGCGTCAGCTAGCCAAAAACATTCAGTACTTC
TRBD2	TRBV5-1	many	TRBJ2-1	CASSLDASGILRYNEQFF	TGCGCCAGCAGCTTGGACGCTAGCGGGATTTTGCGGTACAATGAGCAGTTCTTC
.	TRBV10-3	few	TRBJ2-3	CAISESSGTDTQYF	TGTGCCATCAGTGAGTCTAGCGGCACAGATACGCAGTATTTT
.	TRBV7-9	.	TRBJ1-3	CASSRGDYAGNTIYF	TGTGCCAGCAGCCGAGGGGACTACGCCGGAAACACCATATATTTT
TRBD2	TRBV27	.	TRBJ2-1	CASSFPSSGRIRNEQFF	TGTGCCAGCAGTTTCCCTTCTAGCGGGAGAATTCGCAATGAGCAGTTCTTC
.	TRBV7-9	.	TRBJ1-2	CASSLAPGTYYGYTF	TGTGCCAGCAGCCTAGCACCTGGGACATACTATGGCTACACCTTC